This T cell receptor beta chain was profiled in a study of blood T cells in healthy people across ages. The use of a sample-barcoded 5' primer and a J-beta primer mix characterized a second PCR of roughly 7 to 11 cycles. Carrying 12 random nucleotides, a template-switch adaptor labeled each individual cDNA molecule. Individual samples furnished no less than 2.5 million CDR3-containing paired-end reads apiece. TCRdb reanalysed the 5' RACE reads using MiXCR and keeps one entry per CDR3 protein. The sample holds around 970,000 distinct CDR3 sequences, roughly 51% seen once. Findings and caveats of the study: TCR beta diversity, measured per million T cells, fell in a roughly linear way with age.

This clonotype was seen a few times. Antigen specificity is unknown. Every sample gave at least 5.5 micrograms of total RNA when it was extracted. Between the trimmed V and J ends, which lost 3 bases and 4 bases, there was a span of 13 bases. This CDR3 region has 14 residues. The sequence derives from an older woman in good health. The chain couples TRBV12-3 or TRBV12-4 to TRBJ2-7; a possible D gene is TRBD2 (7 bases). The source material was blood. The CDR3 DNA sequence: TGTGCCAGCAGTTTTAGGGGGGGGCTGTACGAGCAGTACTTC. It codes for CASSFRGGLYEQYF.